Below, one TCR beta chain is given with its context. These data originate in a study of cytomegalovirus exposure and HLA in healthy donors. V was pared by 1 base and J by 4 bases, with 8 bases between. CDR1 SGHVS and CDR2 FNYEAQ come from the germline V gene. There are 14 residues in the CDR3. The study ran its PCR with 60 Vbeta and 13 Jbeta primers. The protocol was immunoSEQ multiplex PCR, while the TCRdb copy is restricted to in-frame clones and leaves out a portion. The sample lists roughly 140,000 clones; over 75% were seen once. Material for sequencing was PBMCs. The genes are TRBV7-6 and TRBJ1-5; maybe TRBD1 (5 bases). The TCR originated in a man aged 30 to 39 in good health and CMV-seropositive. The CDR3 DNA reads TGTGCCAGCAGCTTAGTCCAGGGAAATCAGCCCCAGCATTTT. Protein: CASSLVQGNQPQHF.